Below are 5 T cell receptor beta chains sequenced from a single sample in a study of early T cells in non-severe SARS-CoV-2 infection. TCRdb recomputed calls from the 5' RACE reads with MiXCR, one row per CDR3 protein. This sample has fewer than 60,000 distinct CDR3 sequences, with about a tenth found just once. The sample consisted of whole blood. These receptor sequences come from an adult who was a healthcare worker with PCR-confirmed SARS-CoV-2 infection or an uninfected control (not recorded which).

By share of the sample, this clonotype is medium-sized (0.01 to 0.1%). The CDR3: CASSEQGMNIQYF. Here the CDR3 DNA reads TGTGCCAGCAGTGAACAGGGGATGAACATTCAGTACTTC. V gene TRBV2 combines with J gene TRBJ2-4; D is perhaps TRBD1 (6 bases). Trimming cost V 2 bases and J 7 bases, with 9 bases left between them. CDR3 length equals 13 residues. Looked up from germline, CDR1 is SNHLY and CDR2 is FYNNEI.

The chain recombines TRBV29-1 with TRBJ2-7; a weak D match, TRBD2 (6 bases). The germline gives CDR1 SQVTM, CDR2 ANQGSEA. V lost 7 bases to trimming and J lost 2 bases, with 24 bases between them. The length of the CDR3 is 16 residues. The CDR3 here is CSGGGLRERVPYEQYF. The CDR3 nucleotides are TGCAGCGGGGGAGGCCTACGGGAGAGGGTTCCCTACGAGCAGTACTTC.

This clonotype was observed at least ten times. The chain is built from TRBV5-1 and TRBJ1-2; 8 bases align to TRBD1. In germline, CDR1 is SGHRS, CDR2 YFSETQ. The CDR3 extends over 13 amino acids. V was clipped by 1 base and J by 7 bases; unmatched bases: 3. This CDR3 is CASSLSGQGGYTF. Here the CDR3 DNA reads TGCGCCAGCAGCTTGAGTGGACAGGGTGGCTACACCTTC.

A few counts support this clonotype. One end of the junction fails to match germline, which may point to a read error. The chain carries TRBV2 and TRBJ1-2; D possibly corresponds to TRBD1 (5 bases). The CDR3 length is 15 residues. Germline CDR1 reads SNHLY; CDR2 reads FYNNEI. Written as DNA, the CDR3 is TGTGCCAGCAGGGAAGGGGCCTTAGCTAACTATGGCTACACCTTC. Translating it yields CASREGALANYGYTF.

V usage is TRBV6-5 and J usage is TRBJ2-1; D remains ambiguous. The germline V and J ends were trimmed by 5 bases and 4 bases, with 9 bases remaining between them. The germline gives CDR1 MNHEY, CDR2 SVGAGI. The CDR3 runs to 13 residues. As DNA, the CDR3 is TGTGCCAGCAGTACGGCAGCTTACAATGAGCAGTTCTTC. Protein: CASSTAAYNEQFF.